This entry features one TCR beta chain sequence. As yet, its antigen is unknown. The data originate from a study of cytomegalovirus exposure and HLA in healthy donors. Study findings and constraints: Sequence variants that were highly shared formed a cluster that was likely a sequencing artifact. Within an earlier analysis, most TCR beta V segments proved productive either about 87% or about 30% of the time.

The study ran its PCR with 60 Vbeta and 13 Jbeta primers. Clones were read by immunoSEQ multiplex PCR, and TCRdb kept only the in-frame ones, dropping some. Of roughly 220,000 clones listed, approximately 80% are singletons. The CDR3 loop spans 15 amino acids. Germline values: CDR1 SGHNT, CDR2 YYREEE (reference sequence). The V end lost 6 bases, the J end lost 1 base, and 16 bases lay between the germline ends. V is TRBV5-4 and J is TRBJ1-1, with D hard to call. Sequenced material: PBMCs. The sequence came from a man younger than 45 in good health and CMV-seronegative. The CDR3: CASTRGAAWNTEAFF. CDR3 nucleotide sequence: TGTGCCAGCACCAGAGGAGCCGCCTGGAACACTGAAGCTTTCTTT.